This T cell receptor (beta chain) was profiled in a study of blood T cell repertoires in COVID-19. Some clones are missing from TCRdb's copy, which holds only in-frame ones; the method was immunoSEQ multiplex PCR. The sample holds over 250,000 clones, around 87% seen once. CDR1 and CDR2 (germline): MDHEN, SYDVKM. V shed 4 bases and J shed 8 bases, with 17 bases lying between them. CDR3 length equals 14 residues. The sequenced sample consisted of PBMCs or T cells enriched from blood (not recorded which). V is TRBV28 and J is TRBJ1-2; D gene ambiguous. The clonotype comes from a woman younger than 45 who had recovered from COVID-19. The CDR3 reads CASSYPPGRSGYTF. For the CDR3, the DNA is TGTGCCAGCAGTTACCCACCTGGGAGGAGCGGCTACACCTTC.